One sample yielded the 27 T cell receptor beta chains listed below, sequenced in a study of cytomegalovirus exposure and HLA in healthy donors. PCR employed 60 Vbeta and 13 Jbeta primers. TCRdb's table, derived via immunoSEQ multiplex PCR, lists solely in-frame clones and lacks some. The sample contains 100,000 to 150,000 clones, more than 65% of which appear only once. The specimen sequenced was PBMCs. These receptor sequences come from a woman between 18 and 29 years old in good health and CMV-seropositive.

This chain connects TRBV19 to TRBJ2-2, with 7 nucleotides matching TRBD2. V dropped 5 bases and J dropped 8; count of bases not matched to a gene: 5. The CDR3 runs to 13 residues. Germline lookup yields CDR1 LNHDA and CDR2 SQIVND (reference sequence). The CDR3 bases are TGTGCCAGTAGTTCGGGACTATCTGGGGAGCTGTTTTTT. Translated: CASSSGLSGELFF.

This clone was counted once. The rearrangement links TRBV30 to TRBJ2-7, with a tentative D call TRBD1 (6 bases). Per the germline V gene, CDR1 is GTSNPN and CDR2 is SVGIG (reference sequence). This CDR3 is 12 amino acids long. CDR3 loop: CAWQGPRYEQYF. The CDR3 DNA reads TGTGCGTGGCAGGGGCCTAGATACGAGCAGTACTTC.

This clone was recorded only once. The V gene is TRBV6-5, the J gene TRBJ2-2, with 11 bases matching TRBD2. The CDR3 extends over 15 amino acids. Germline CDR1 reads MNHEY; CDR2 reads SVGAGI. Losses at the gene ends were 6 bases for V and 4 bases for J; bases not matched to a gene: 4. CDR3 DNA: TGTGCCAGCAGATTAGCGGGGGGGCCCACCGGGGAGCTGTTTTTT. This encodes CASRLAGGPTGELFF.

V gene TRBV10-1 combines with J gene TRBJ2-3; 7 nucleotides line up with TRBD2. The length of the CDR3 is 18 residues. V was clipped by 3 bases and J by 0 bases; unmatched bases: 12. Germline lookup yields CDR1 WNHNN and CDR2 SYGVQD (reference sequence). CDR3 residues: CASSDNYLAVTSTDTQYF. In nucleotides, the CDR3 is TGCGCCAGCAGTGATAACTACCTAGCGGTTACTAGCACAGATACGCAGTATTTT.

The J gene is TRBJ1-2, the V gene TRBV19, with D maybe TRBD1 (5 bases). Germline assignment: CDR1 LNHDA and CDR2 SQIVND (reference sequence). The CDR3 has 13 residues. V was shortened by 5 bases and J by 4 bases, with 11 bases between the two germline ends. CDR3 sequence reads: CASSLGQGYGYTF. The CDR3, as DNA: TGTGCCAGTAGTCTCGGGCAGGGCTATGGCTACACCTTC.

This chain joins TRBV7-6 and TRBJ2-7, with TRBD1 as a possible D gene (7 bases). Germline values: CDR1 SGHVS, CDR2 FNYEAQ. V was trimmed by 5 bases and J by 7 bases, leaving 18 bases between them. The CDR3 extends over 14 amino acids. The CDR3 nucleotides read TGTGCCAGCAGCCGTGGGACAGTTGGAGGGGAGCAGTACTTC. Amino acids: CASSRGTVGGEQYF. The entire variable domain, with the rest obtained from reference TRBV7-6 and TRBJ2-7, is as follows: GAGVSQSPRYKVTKRGQDVALRCDPISGHVSLYWYRQALGQGPEFLTYFNYEAQQDKSGLPNDRFSAERPEGSISTLTIQRTEQRDSAMYRCASSRGTVGGEQYFGPGTRLTVT.

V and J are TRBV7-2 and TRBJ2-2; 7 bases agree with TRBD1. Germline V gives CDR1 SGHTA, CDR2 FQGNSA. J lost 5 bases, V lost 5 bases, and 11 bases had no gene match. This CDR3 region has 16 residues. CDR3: CASSPGQTRVTGELFF. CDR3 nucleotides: TGTGCCAGCAGCCCGGGACAGACGCGAGTTACCGGGGAGCTGTTTTTT.

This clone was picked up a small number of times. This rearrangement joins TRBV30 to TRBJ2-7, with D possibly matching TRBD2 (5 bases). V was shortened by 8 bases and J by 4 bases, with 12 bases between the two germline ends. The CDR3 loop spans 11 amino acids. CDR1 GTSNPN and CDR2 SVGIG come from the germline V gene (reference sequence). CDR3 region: CAHESGYEQYF. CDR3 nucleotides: TGTGCCCACGAGTCGGGGTACGAGCAGTACTTC.

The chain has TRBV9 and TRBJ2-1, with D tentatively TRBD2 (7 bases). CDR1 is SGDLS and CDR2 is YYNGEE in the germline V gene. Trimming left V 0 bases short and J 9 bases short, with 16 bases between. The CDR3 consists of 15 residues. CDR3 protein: CASSVVGGSGGEQFF. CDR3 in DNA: TGTGCCAGCAGCGTAGTCGGGGGCTCGGGGGGTGAGCAGTTCTTC.

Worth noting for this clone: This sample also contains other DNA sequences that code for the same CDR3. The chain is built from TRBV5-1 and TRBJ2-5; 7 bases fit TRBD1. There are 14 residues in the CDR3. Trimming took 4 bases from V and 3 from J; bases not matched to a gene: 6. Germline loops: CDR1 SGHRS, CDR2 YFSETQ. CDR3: CASSQGTGEETQYF. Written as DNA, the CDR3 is TGCGCCAGCAGCCAGGGAACAGGGGAAGAGACCCAGTACTTC. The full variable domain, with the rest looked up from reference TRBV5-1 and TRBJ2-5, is KAGVTQTPRYLIKTRGQQVTLSCSPISGHRSVSWYQQTPGQGLQFLFEYFSETQRNKGNFPGRFSGRQFSNSRSEMNVSTLELGDSALYLCASSQGTGEETQYFGPGTRLLVL.

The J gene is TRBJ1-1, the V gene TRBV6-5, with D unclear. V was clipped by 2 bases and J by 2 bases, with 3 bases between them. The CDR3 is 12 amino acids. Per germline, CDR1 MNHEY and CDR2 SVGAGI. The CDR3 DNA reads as TGTGCCAGCAGTTACCCTAACACTGAAGCTTTCTTT. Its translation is CASSYPNTEAFF.

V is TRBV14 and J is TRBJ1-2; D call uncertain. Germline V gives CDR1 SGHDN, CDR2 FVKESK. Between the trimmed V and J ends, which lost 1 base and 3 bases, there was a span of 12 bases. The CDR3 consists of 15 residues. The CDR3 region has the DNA TGTGCCAGCAGCCAAGGCGGTCTACTCTACTATGGCTACACCTTC. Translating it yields CASSQGGLLYYGYTF. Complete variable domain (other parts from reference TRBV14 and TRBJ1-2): EAGVTQFPSHSVIEKGQTVTLRCDPISGHDNLYWYRRVMGKEIKFLLHFVKESKQDESGMPNNRFLAERTGGTYSTLKVQPAELEDSGVYFCASSQGGLLYYGYTFGSGTRLTVV.

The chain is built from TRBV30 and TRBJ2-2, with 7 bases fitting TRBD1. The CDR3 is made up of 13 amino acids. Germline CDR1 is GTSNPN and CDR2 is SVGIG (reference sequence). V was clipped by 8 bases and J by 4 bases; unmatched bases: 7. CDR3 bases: TGTGCCACCACACAGGGGATCACCGGGGAGCTGTTTTTT. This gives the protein CATTQGITGELFF.

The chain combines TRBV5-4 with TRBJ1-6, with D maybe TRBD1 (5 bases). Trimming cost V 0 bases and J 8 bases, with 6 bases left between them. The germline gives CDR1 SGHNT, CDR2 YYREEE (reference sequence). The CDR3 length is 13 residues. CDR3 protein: CASSLGGDSPLHF. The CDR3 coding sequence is TGTGCCAGCAGCTTGGGGGGGGATTCACCCCTCCACTTT.

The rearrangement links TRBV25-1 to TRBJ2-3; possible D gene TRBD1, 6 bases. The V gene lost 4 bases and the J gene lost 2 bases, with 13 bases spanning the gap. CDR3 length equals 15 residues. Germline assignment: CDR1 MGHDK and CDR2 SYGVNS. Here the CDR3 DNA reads TGTGCCAGCAGTGCGACAGGAACTTCCACAGATACGCAGTATTTT. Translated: CASSATGTSTDTQYF.

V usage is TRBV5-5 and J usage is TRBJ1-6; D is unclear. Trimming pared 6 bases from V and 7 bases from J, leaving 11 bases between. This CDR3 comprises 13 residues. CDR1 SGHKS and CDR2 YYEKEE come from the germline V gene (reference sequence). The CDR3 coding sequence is TGTGCCAGCACCCCGAGGGAAAATTCACCCCTCCACTTT. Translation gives CASTPRENSPLHF.

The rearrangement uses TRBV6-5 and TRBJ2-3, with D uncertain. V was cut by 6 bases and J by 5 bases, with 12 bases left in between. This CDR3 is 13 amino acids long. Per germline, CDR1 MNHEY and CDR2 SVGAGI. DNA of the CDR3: TGTGCCAGCAGCGAGGTTACGGAAGATACGCAGTATTTT. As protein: CASSEVTEDTQYF.

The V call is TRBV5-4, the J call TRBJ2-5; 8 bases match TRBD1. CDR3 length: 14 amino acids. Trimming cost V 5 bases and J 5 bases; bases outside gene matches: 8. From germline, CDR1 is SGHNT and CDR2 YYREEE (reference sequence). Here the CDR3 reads CASSMTGVGETQYF. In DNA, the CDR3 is TGTGCCAGCAGTATGACAGGGGTGGGTGAGACCCAGTACTTC.

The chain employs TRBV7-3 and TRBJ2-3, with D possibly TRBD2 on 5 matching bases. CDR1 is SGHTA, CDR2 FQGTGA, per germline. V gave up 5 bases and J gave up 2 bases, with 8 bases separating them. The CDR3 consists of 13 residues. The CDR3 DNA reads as TGTGCCAGCAGCCCGGGGTCCACAGATACGCAGTATTTT. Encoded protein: CASSPGSTDTQYF.

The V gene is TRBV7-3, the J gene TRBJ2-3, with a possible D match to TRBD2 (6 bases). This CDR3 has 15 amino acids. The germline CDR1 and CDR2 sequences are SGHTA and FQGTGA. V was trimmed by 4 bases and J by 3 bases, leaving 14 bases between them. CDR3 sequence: CASSSGRTWTDTQYF. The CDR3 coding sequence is TGTGCCAGCAGCTCTGGGAGGACGTGGACAGATACGCAGTATTTT.

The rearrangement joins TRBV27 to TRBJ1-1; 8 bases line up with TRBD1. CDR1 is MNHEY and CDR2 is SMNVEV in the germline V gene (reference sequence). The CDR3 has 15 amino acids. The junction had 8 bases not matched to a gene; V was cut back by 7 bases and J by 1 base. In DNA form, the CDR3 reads TGTGCCAGCATTCCTCTCGGGACAGGGAACACTGAAGCTTTCTTT. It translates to CASIPLGTGNTEAFF.

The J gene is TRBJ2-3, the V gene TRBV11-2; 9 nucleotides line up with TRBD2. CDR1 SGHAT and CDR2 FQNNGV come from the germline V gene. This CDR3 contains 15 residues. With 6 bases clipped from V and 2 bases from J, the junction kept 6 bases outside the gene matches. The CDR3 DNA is TGTGCCAGCAGACCCCGCGGGGGGGCCACAGATACGCAGTATTTT. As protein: CASRPRGGATDTQYF.

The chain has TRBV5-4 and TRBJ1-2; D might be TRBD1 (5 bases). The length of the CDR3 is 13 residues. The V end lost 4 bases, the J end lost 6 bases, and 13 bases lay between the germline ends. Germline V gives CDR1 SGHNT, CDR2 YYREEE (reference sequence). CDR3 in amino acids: CASSQDRTNGYTF. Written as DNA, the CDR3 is TGTGCCAGCAGCCAAGATCGGACAAATGGCTACACCTTC.

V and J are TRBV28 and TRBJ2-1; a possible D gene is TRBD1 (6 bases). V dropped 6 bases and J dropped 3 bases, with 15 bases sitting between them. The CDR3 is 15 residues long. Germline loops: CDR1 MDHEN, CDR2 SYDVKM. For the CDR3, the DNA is TGTGCCAGCAGCAGGGGAGAGGGCTACTACAATGAGCAGTTCTTC. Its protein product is CASSRGEGYYNEQFF. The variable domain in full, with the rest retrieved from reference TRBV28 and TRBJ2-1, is DVKVTQSSRYLVKRTGEKVFLECVQDMDHENMFWYRQDPGLGLRLIYFSYDVKMKEKGDIPEGYSVSREKKERFSLILESASTNQTSMYLCASSRGEGYYNEQFFGPGTRLTVL.

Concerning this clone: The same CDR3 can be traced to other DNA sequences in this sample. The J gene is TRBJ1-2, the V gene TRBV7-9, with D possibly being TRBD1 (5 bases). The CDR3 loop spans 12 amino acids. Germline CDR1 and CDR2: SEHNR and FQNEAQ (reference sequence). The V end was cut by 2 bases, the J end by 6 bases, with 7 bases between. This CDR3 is CASSLTRDGYTF. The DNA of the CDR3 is TGTGCCAGCAGCTTAACCAGGGATGGCTACACCTTC.

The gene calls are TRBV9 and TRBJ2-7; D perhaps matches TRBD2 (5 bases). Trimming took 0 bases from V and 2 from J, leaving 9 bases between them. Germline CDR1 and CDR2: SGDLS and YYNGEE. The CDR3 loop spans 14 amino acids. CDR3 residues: CASSVGAAAYEQYF. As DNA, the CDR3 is TGTGCCAGCAGCGTAGGGGCAGCGGCCTACGAGCAGTACTTC.

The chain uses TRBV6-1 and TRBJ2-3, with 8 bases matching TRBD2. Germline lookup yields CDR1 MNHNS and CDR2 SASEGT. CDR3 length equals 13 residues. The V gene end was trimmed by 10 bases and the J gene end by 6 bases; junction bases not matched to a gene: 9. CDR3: CATSGGYPDTQYF. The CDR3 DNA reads TGTGCCACATCGGGGGGGTACCCCGATACGCAGTATTTT.